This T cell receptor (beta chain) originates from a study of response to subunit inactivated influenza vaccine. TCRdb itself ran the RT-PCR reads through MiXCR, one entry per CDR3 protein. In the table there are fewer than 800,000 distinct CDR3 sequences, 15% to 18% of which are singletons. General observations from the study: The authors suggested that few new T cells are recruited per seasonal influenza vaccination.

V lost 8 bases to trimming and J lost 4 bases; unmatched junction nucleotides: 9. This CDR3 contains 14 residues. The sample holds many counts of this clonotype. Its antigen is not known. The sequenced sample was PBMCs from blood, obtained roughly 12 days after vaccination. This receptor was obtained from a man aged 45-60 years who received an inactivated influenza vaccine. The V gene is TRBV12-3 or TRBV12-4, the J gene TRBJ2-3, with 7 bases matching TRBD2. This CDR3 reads CASVGSGHADTQYF. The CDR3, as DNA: TGTGCCAGCGTTGGTAGCGGGCATGCAGATACGCAGTATTTT.